This T cell receptor beta chain was identified during a study of T cell responses to AZD1222 COVID-19 vaccine. Study summary: Second doses were pooled across both intervals (about 4 or about 12 weeks).

The study, taken as a whole, reports: Baseline seropositivity characterized only 5 to 7 AZD1222 recipients. Spike-specific TCR depth and breadth grew after two AZD1222 doses. The donor cohort was predominantly white British with a female majority, and clonal diversity may have been underestimated.

Produced via immunoSEQ multiplex PCR; TCRdb's table is partial and in-frame only. Altogether tens of thousands of clones are present, approximately 88% being singletons, with the ten largest covering less than 20%. V shed 0 bases and J 1 base; nucleotides not matched to a gene: 3. The CDR3 is 17 amino acids. Per germline, CDR1 ENHRY and CDR2 SYGVKD. Worth noting for this clone: Its specificity is unknown.

This TCR derives from an adult in good health. The V and J genes are TRBV10-3 and TRBJ2-3; 11 positions match TRBD2. Specimen: peripheral blood, collected on day 0 of AZD1222 vaccination. The CDR3 region has the DNA TGTGCCATCAGTGAGTCGATGACTAGCGGGGGCACAGATACGCAGTATTTT. It yields the protein CAISESMTSGGTDTQYF.